This is a list of T cell receptor beta chains from one sample in a study of T cell repertoires in cytomegalovirus infection. TCRdb re-called the reads with MiXCR, one entry per CDR3 protein. The sample includes more than 55,000 distinct CDR3 sequences, roughly 22% of them seen just once. Their antigen targets remain unknown. Here the sequenced sample was CD8+ T cells from cultured PBMCs, taken from culture after CMV antigen stimulation. These TCRs come from a human donor in good health (CMV status not recorded). Some clones in this sample may be carry-over from other donors' samples. CDR3s include the opening cysteine and the closing phenylalanine or tryptophan. Each record gives: clone size, J gene, CDR3 length, V gene, D gene, CDR3 DNA, CDR3 protein. A D gene is named only where the DNA matches it firmly. Size is omitted from some rows. Given values are once, few, many or a class for expanded clones.

>few|TRBJ1-2|15|TRBV27|TRBD1
TGTGCCAGCAGTTCTGGGACAGGGGGTATTTATGGCTACACCTTC
CASSSGTGGIYGYTF
>-|TRBJ2-3|15|TRBV7-2|-
TGTGCCAGCAGCTTAGGGGCCTCAGCAACCGATACGCAGTATTTT
CASSLGASATDTQYF
>once|TRBJ2-7|14|TRBV7-2|-
TGTGCCAGCAGCTTAGGAAGCCGCGCCTACGAGCAGTACTTC
CASSLGSRAYEQYF
>-|TRBJ2-1|13|TRBV4-1|-
TGCGCCAGCAGCCCCCACAGGGCTCAGGAGCAGTTCTTC
CASSPHRAQEQFF
>few|TRBJ1-2|14|TRBV27|-
TGTGCCAGCTCCTACCGGGGGGTGAACTATGGCTACACCTTC
CASSYRGVNYGYTF
>few|TRBJ1-2|16|TRBV15|-
TGTGCCACCAGCAGACCAACAGAGCACCTTAACTATGGCTACACCTTC
CATSRPTEHLNYGYTF
>-|TRBJ2-5|13|TRBV7-2|-
TGTGCCAGCAGCTGGTGGCAGCAAGAGACCCAGTACTTC
CASSWWQQETQYF
>-|TRBJ2-1|13|TRBV4-2|-
TGTGCCAGCAGCCAAGATGGTCGCGTACAGCAGTTCTTC
CASSQDGRVQQFF
>-|TRBJ1-5|12|TRBV27|-
TGTGCCAGCAGCCCACAGGGTCAGCCCCAGCATTTT
CASSPQGQPQHF
>once|TRBJ2-5|15|TRBV20-1|TRBD2
TGCAGTGCTAGAGATCGAGCTAGCGGCCAAGAGACCCAGTACTTC
CSARDRASGQETQYF
>few|TRBJ2-1|18|TRBV4-3|-
TGCGCCAGCAGCCAAGATCGGGAGGGGGCTGTCTTTTTCAATGAGCAGTTCTTC
CASSQDREGAVFFNEQFF
>-|TRBJ2-2|16|TRBV7-2|-
TGTGCCAGCAGCTCGTTGTCGGGGCCTAACACCGGGGAGCTGTTTTTT
CASSSLSGPNTGELFF
>many|TRBJ2-3|13|TRBV7-9|-
TGTGCCAGCAGCTTACCTAGCACAGATACGCAGTATTTT
CASSLPSTDTQYF
>many|TRBJ2-3|11|TRBV27|-
TGTGCCAGCAGTTTTTCAGATACGCAGTATTTT
CASSFSDTQYF
>-|TRBJ2-1|16|TRBV7-7|TRBD2
TGTGCTAGCAGCCCTGGACTAGCGGGGCCATACAATGAGCAGTTCTTC
CASSPGLAGPYNEQFF
>-|TRBJ2-1|18|TRBV7-9|TRBD2
TGTGCCAGCAGCTTAGTTGTTTGGGCTAGCGGGGGTGGCAATGAGCAGTTCTTC
CASSLVVWASGGGNEQFF
>-|TRBJ1-1|13|TRBV10-2|-
TGCGCCAGCACTACTACAGGGAACACTGAAGCTTTCTTT
CASTTTGNTEAFF
>-|TRBJ2-3|15|TRBV7-8|TRBD1
TGTGCCAGCAGCGTGACAGGGGATTACACAGATACGCAGTATTTT
CASSVTGDYTDTQYF
>-|TRBJ1-2|14|TRBV11-2|-
TGTGCCAGCAGCTTAGAATATTCGGGCTATGGCTACACCTTC
CASSLEYSGYGYTF
>-|TRBJ1-2|15|TRBV7-9|-
TGTGCCAGCAGCGGAAGCGGGTCAGGCAGTTATGGCTACACCTTC
CASSGSGSGSYGYTF
>-|TRBJ2-1|16|TRBV5-6|-
TGTGCCAGCAGCCTGGCCGTAAGGGGACCGTACAATGAGCAGTTCTTC
CASSLAVRGPYNEQFF
>-|TRBJ2-5|12|TRBV7-9|-
TGTGCCAGCAGCCCCGGTCTTGAGACCCAGTACTTC
CASSPGLETQYF
>few|TRBJ1-1|15|TRBV12-3/TRBV12-4|-
TGTGCCAGCAGTCCCCAGGACAGTGGGAACACTGAAGCTTTCTTT
CASSPQDSGNTEAFF
>few|TRBJ1-5|15|TRBV18|-
TGTGCCAGCTCACGCCAGGGAGAGGGCAATCAGCCCCAGCATTTT
CASSRQGEGNQPQHF
>few|TRBJ1-6|14|TRBV6-5|TRBD1
TGTGCCAGCAGCCCCGGACAGGGGGGATCACCCCTCCACTTT
CASSPGQGGSPLHF
>few|TRBJ1-5|14|TRBV2|-
TGTGCCAGCAGGGCGAACACGGCTGGGCAGCCCCAGCATTTT
CASRANTAGQPQHF
>-|TRBJ1-2|12|TRBV5-1|TRBD1
TGCGCCAGCAGCTCCGAGACAGGGGGCTACACCTTC
CASSSETGGYTF
>-|TRBJ2-5|16|TRBV7-9|-
TGTGCCAGCAGCTTAGCTCTCGGGGGCGCAAAGGAGACCCAGTACTTC
CASSLALGGAKETQYF
>many|TRBJ2-5|11|TRBV12-3/TRBV12-4|-
TGTGCCAGCAGTTTCAGAGAGACCCAGTACTTC
CASSFRETQYF
>-|TRBJ2-3|13|TRBV27|-
TGTGCCAGCAGCCTAGGACAGCTTAATACGCAGTATTTT
CASSLGQLNTQYF
>-|TRBJ2-2|14|TRBV6-6|-
TGTGCCAGCAGTGATTGGCAGAACACCGGGGAGCTGTTTTTT
CASSDWQNTGELFF
>many|TRBJ2-5|15|TRBV19|-
TGTGCCAGTAGCTACGGGGGCAGGGAGCAAGAGACCCAGTACTTC
CASSYGGREQETQYF
>-|TRBJ1-3|15|TRBV27|-
TGTGCCAGCAGTTTACGCAGGGAAACTGGAAACACCATATATTTT
CASSLRRETGNTIYF
>-|TRBJ2-2|14|TRBV7-8|-
TGTGCCAGCAGCTTAGACGGAGTCTCCGGGGAGCTGTTTTTT
CASSLDGVSGELFF
>-|TRBJ2-5|15|TRBV7-7|TRBD2
TGTGCTAGCAGTCCTGGACTAGCGGGAGCAGAGACCCAGTACTTC
CASSPGLAGAETQYF
>-|TRBJ2-2|16|TRBV6-1|-
TGTGCCAGCAGCCCCGCGGTGGATTTGGGAGCCGGGGAGCTGTTTTTT
CASSPAVDLGAGELFF
>few|TRBJ1-6|14|TRBV7-6|TRBD1
TGTGCCAGCAGCCCCCGACAGGGGAATTCACCCCTCCACTTT
CASSPRQGNSPLHF
>few|TRBJ1-3|13|TRBV28|TRBD1
TGTGCCCATACCCCGGGACAGGGAAACACCATATATTTT
CAHTPGQGNTIYF
>-|TRBJ2-7|13|TRBV5-5|-
TGTGCCAGCAGCACCCATGTCGTCTACGAGCAGTACTTC
CASSTHVVYEQYF
>few|TRBJ1-2|12|TRBV7-9|-
TGTGCCAGCGGGCGGGACCCCTATGGCTACACCTTC
CASGRDPYGYTF
>few|TRBJ1-1|13|TRBV7-9|-
TGTGCCAGCAGCCGAGGGGGAGCCACTGAAGCTTTCTTT
CASSRGGATEAFF
>-|TRBJ2-3|16|TRBV11-3|-
TGTGCCAGCAGCTTATCAATCGCAGGGAGCACAGATACGCAGTATTTT
CASSLSIAGSTDTQYF
>-|TRBJ1-1|13|TRBV12-3/TRBV12-4|-
TGTGCCAGCAGCAGTACAGCGTGGACTGAAGCTTTCTTT
CASSSTAWTEAFF
>few|TRBJ1-5|14|TRBV7-9|-
TGTGCCAGCAGCTTGGCGGATAGCAATCAGCCCCAGCATTTT
CASSLADSNQPQHF
>few|TRBJ2-5|13|TRBV7-9|TRBD2
TGTGCCAGCATTCAGGGAGGGCAAGAGACCCAGTACTTC
CASIQGGQETQYF
>few|TRBJ1-1|15|TRBV12-3/TRBV12-4|-
TGTGCCAGCAGTTTACTAGGGCAAGGGGAGACTGAAGCTTTCTTT
CASSLLGQGETEAFF
>-|TRBJ2-7|15|TRBV6-2/TRBV6-3|-
TGTGCCAGCAGTTACGCCAGGGGGGGCTCCTACGAGCAGTACTTC
CASSYARGGSYEQYF
>-|TRBJ1-2|12|TRBV4-1|-
TGCGCCAGCAGCCCGGACAGCTATGGCTACACCTTC
CASSPDSYGYTF
>-|TRBJ1-1|15|TRBV19|-
TGTGCCAGTAGTATTATAGGGGGAGGGAGCACTGAAGCTTTCTTT
CASSIIGGGSTEAFF
>few|TRBJ2-5|16|TRBV27|TRBD2
TGTGCCAGCAGTCGGCTAGCGGGGGGGCCAGGGGAGACCCAGTACTTC
CASSRLAGGPGETQYF
>few|TRBJ2-2|13|TRBV27|-
TGTGCCAGCAGTTTTAGCCGATATGGGGAGCTGTTTTTT
CASSFSRYGELFF
>-|TRBJ1-1|13|TRBV19|-
TGTGCCAGTAGTATTTCAGTGAACACTGAAGCTTTCTTT
CASSISVNTEAFF
>few|TRBJ2-1|14|TRBV27|-
TGTGCCAGCGGTTATCCAGGGACCCACAATGAGCAGTTCTTC
CASGYPGTHNEQFF
>few|TRBJ1-2|12|TRBV6-1|TRBD1
TGTGCCATCGTTCAGGGGGCGCATGGCTACACCTTC
CAIVQGAHGYTF
>few|TRBJ2-1|14|TRBV6-1|TRBD1
TGTGCCAGCAGTGAAGTGACAGGGGGTGATGAGCAGTTCTTC
CASSEVTGGDEQFF
>-|TRBJ1-2|16|TRBV4-3|-
TGCGCCAGCAGCCAAGATCGGCCAGGGTTCGGCTATGGCTACACCTTC
CASSQDRPGFGYGYTF